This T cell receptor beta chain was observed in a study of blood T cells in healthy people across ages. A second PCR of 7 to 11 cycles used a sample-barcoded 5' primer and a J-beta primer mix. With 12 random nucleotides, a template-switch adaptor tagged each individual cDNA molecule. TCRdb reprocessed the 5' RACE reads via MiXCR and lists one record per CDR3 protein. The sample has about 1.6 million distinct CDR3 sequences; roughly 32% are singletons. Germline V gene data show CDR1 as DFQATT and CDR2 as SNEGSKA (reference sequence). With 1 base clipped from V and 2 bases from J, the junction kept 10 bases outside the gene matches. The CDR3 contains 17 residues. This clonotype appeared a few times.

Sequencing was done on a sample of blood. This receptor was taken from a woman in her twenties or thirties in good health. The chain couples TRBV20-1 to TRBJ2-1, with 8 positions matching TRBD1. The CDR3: CSARVPRTGLTYNEQFF. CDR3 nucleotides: TGCAGTGCTAGAGTGCCACGGACAGGGCTCACCTACAATGAGCAGTTCTTC.